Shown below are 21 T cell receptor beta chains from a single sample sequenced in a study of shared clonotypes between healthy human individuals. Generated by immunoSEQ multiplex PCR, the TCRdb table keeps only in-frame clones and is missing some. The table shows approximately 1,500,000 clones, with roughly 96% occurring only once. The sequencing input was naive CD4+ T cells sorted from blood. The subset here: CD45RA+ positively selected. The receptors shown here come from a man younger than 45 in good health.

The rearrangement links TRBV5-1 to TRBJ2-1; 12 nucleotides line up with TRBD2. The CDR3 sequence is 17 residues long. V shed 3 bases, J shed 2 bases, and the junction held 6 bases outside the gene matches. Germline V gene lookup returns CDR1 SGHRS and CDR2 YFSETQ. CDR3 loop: CASSSGLAGLAYNEQFF. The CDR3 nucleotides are TGCGCCAGCAGCTCGGGACTAGCGGGTCTTGCCTACAATGAGCAGTTCTTC.

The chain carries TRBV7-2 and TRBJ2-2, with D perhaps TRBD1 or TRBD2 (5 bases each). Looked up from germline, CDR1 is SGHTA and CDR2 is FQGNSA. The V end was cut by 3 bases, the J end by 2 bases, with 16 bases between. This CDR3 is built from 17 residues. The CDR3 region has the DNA TGTGCCAGCAGCTTTCTAGAGAGGGGCCGCAACACCGGGGAGCTGTTTTTT. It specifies CASSFLERGRNTGELFF. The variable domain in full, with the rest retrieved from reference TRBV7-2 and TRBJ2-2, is GAGVSQSPSNKVTEKGKDVELRCDPISGHTALYWYRQSLGQGLEFLIYFQGNSAPDKSGLPSDRFSAERTGGSVSTLTIQRTQQEDSAVYLCASSFLERGRNTGELFFGEGSRLTVL.

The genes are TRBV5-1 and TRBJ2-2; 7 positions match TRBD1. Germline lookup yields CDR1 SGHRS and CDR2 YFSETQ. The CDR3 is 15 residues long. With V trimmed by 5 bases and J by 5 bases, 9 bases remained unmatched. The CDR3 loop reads CASRDQGETTGELFF. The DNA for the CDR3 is TGCGCCAGCAGGGACCAGGGGGAAACTACCGGGGAGCTGTTTTTT.

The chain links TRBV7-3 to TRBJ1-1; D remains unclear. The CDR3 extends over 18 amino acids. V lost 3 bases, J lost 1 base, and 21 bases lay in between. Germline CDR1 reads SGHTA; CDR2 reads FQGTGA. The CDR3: CASSFRPLDTWGNTEAFF. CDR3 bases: TGTGCCAGCAGCTTCCGTCCACTAGACACGTGGGGGAACACTGAAGCTTTCTTT.

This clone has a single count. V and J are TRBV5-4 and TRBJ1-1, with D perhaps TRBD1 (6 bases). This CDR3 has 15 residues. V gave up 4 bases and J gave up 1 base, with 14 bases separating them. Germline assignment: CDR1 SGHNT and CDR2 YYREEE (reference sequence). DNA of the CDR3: TGTGCCAGCAGCCTACAGGGTTTCCGGAACACTGAAGCTTTCTTT. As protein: CASSLQGFRNTEAFF.

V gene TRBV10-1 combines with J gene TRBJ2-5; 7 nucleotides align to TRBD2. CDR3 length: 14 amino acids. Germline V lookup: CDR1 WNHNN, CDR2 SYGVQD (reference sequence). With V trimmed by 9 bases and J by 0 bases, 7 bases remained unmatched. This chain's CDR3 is CARNSGLYQETQYF. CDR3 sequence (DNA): TGCGCCAGAAATAGCGGGCTGTACCAAGAGACCCAGTACTTC.

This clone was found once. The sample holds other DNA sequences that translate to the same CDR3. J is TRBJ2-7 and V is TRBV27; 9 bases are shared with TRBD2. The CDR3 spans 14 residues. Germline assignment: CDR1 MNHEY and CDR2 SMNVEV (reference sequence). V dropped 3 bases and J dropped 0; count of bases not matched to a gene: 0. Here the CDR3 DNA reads TGTGCCAGCAGTTTTAGCGGGAGCTCCTACGAGCAGTACTTC. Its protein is CASSFSGSSYEQYF.

CDR3 in DNA: TGTGCCAGCAGCATACTCACACGGGGTGAAAAACTGTTTTTT. Translated, it gives CASSILTRGEKLFF. The chain uses TRBV7-2 and TRBJ1-4; D is undetermined. Germline CDR1 is SGHTA and CDR2 is FQGNSA. Trimming took 5 bases from V and 7 from J, leaving 14 bases between them. The CDR3 totals 14 residues.

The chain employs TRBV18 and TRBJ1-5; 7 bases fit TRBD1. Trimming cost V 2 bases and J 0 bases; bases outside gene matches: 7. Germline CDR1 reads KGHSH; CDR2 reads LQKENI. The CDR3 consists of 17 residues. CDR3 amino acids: CASSPTIGTASNQPQHF. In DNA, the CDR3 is TGTGCCAGCTCACCAACTATTGGGACAGCTAGCAATCAGCCCCAGCATTTT.

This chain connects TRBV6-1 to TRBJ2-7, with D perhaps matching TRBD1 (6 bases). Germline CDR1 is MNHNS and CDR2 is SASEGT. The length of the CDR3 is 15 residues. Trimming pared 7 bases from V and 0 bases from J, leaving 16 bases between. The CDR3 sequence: CASTRQGGVSYEQYF. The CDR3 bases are TGTGCCAGCACTAGGCAAGGGGGTGTCTCCTACGAGCAGTACTTC.

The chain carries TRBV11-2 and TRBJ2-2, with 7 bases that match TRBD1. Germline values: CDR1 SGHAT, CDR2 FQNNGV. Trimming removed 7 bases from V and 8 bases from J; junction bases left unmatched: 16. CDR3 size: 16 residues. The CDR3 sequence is CASKEAGTAAAGELFF. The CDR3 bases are TGTGCCAGCAAGGAGGCTGGGACAGCTGCCGCGGGGGAGCTGTTTTTT. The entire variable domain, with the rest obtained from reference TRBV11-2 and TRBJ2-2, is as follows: EAGVAQSPRYKIIEKRQSVAFWCNPISGHATLYWYQQILGQGPKLLIQFQNNGVVDDSQLPKDRFSAERLKGVDSTLKIQPAKLEDSAVYLCASKEAGTAAAGELFFGEGSRLTVL.

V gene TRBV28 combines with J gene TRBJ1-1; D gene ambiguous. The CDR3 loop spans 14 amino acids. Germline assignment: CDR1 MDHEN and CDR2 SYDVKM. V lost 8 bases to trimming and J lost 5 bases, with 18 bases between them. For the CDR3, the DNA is TGTGCCAGCGGACCGCCTTTTACGAGGACTGAAGCTTTCTTT. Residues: CASGPPFTRTEAFF.

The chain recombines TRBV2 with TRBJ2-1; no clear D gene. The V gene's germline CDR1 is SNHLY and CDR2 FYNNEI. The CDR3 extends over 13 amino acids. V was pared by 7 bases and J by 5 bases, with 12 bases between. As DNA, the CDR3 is TGTGCCAGCAAAGAGACGGTGAACAATGAGCAGTTCTTC. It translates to CASKETVNNEQFF.

The DNA for the CDR3 is TGCGCCAGCAGCCAAGACCGGAGACTAGCGGGAGATACGCAGTATTTT. It yields the protein CASSQDRRLAGDTQYF. The chain joins TRBV4-3 to TRBJ2-3, with 10 nucleotides matching TRBD2. The CDR3 has 16 amino acids. Unmatched junction bases numbered 5, after V lost 0 bases and J lost 5 bases. Germline lookup yields CDR1 LGHNA and CDR2 YSLEER.

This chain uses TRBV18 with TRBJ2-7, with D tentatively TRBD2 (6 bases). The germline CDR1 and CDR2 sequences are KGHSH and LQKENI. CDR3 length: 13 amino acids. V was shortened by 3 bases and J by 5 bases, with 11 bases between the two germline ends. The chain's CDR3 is CASSPTSFDEQYF. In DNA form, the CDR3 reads TGTGCCAGCTCACCGACTAGTTTTGACGAGCAGTACTTC.

CDR3 protein: CASSLDRAGPSEQYF. The DNA of the CDR3 is TGTGCCAGCAGCTTAGATCGGGCAGGCCCCAGCGAGCAGTACTTC. This chain joins TRBV11-3 and TRBJ2-7; D is ambiguous. The germline V gene encodes CDR1 SGHNT and CDR2 YENEEA. The germline V and J ends were trimmed by 0 bases and 6 bases, with 15 bases remaining between them. The CDR3 extends over 15 amino acids.

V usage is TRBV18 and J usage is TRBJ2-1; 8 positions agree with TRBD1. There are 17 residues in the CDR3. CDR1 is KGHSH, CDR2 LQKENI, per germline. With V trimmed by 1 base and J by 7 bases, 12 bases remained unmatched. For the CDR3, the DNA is TGTGCCAGCTCACCACAGCCAGGGGGCAGTGGGTTGAATGAGCAGTTCTTC. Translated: CASSPQPGGSGLNEQFF.

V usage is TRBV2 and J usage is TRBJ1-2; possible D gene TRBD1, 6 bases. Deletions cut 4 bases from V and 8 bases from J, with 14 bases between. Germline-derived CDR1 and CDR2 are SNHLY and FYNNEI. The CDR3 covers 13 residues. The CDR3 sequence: CASSVGSQGGYTF. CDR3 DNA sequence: TGTGCCAGCAGTGTAGGGTCTCAGGGGGGCTACACCTTC. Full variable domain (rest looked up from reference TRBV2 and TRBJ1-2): EPEVTQTPSHQVTQMGQEVILRCVPISNHLYFYWYRQILGQKVEFLVSFYNNEISEKSEIFDDQFSVERPDGSNFTLKIRSTKLEDSAMYFCASSVGSQGGYTFGSGTRLTVV.

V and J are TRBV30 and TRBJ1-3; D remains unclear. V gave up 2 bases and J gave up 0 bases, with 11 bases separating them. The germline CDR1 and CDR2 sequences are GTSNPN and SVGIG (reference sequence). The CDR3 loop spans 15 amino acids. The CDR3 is CAWSPGTGSGNTIYF. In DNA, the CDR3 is TGTGCCTGGAGTCCAGGCACCGGCTCTGGAAACACCATATATTTT.

Here the CDR3 reads CASSLWVEQETQYF. The CDR3, as DNA: TGCGCCAGCAGCTTGTGGGTAGAACAAGAGACCCAGTACTTC. The chain is built from TRBV5-1 and TRBJ2-5; the D is unclear. Deletions cut 1 base from V and 2 bases from J, with 9 bases between. The CDR3 covers 14 residues. Germline CDR1 is SGHRS and CDR2 is YFSETQ. Looking up the rest from reference TRBV5-1 and TRBJ2-5 gives the full variable domain: KAGVTQTPRYLIKTRGQQVTLSCSPISGHRSVSWYQQTPGQGLQFLFEYFSETQRNKGNFPGRFSGRQFSNSRSEMNVSTLELGDSALYLCASSLWVEQETQYFGPGTRLLVL.

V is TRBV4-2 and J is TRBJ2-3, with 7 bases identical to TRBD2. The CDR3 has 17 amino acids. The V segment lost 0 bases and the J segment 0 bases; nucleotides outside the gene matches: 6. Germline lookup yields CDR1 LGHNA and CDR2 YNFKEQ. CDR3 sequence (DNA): TGTGCCAGCAGCCAAGATCCGAGTAGCGGGAGCACAGATACGCAGTATTTT. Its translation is CASSQDPSSGSTDTQYF.